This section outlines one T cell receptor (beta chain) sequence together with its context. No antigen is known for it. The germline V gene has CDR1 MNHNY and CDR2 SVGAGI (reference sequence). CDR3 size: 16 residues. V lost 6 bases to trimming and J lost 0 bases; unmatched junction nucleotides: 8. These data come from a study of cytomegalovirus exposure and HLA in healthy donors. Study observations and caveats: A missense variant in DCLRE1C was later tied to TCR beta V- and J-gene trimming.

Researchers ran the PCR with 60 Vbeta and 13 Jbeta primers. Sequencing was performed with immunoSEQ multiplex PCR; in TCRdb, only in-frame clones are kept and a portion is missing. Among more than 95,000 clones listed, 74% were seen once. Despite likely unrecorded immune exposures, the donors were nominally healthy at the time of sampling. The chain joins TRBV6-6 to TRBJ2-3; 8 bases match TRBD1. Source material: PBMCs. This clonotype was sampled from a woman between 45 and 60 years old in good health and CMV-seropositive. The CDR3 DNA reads TGTGCCAGCAGGTTCTGGGGACAGGCTAGCACAGATACGCAGTATTTT. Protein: CASRFWGQASTDTQYF.